These 21 T cell receptor beta chains were all obtained from the same sample, sequenced in a study of shared clonotypes between healthy human individuals. Sequencing used immunoSEQ multiplex PCR; TCRdb keeps in-frame clones, though not all of them. The data show approximately 2.4 million clones, nearly 97% seen once. Sequencing used naive CD4+ T cells sorted from blood. Noted subset: CD45RA+ positively selected. The receptors originated from a man aged 18 to 30 in good health.

On this clone: This same CDR3 is encoded by further DNA sequences in the sample. The chain has TRBV5-1 and TRBJ1-3; the D is unclear. The CDR3 runs 15 residues. CDR1 SGHRS and CDR2 YFSETQ come from the germline V gene. The V end was cut by 0 bases, the J end by 0 bases, with 7 bases between. CDR3 residues: CASSLDPSSGNTIYF. DNA of the CDR3: TGCGCCAGCAGCTTGGACCCGTCCTCTGGAAACACCATATATTTT.

The chain has TRBV27 and TRBJ2-3; D may correspond to TRBD1 or TRBD2 (5 bases each). Germline V gene lookup returns CDR1 MNHEY and CDR2 SMNVEV (reference sequence). Trimming took off 1 base at V and 1 base at J, with 15 bases between the two ends. The CDR3 runs to 17 residues. In nucleotides, the CDR3 is TGTGCCAGCAGTTTATATGGGGACCTACAAGGCACAGATACGCAGTATTTT. This translates into CASSLYGDLQGTDTQYF.

The chain links TRBV7-9 to TRBJ1-2; D may be TRBD1 (6 bases). The CDR3 has 15 amino acids. Per germline, CDR1 SEHNR and CDR2 FQNEAQ (reference sequence). V was pared by 0 bases and J by 4 bases, with 12 bases between. CDR3 loop: CASSLAVGGTYGYTF. CDR3 in DNA: TGTGCCAGCAGCTTAGCGGTAGGGGGAACCTATGGCTACACCTTC.

This clone was observed once. The junction does not match germline at one end; this may be a read error. The rearrangement links TRBV30 to TRBJ2-7, with 7 bases identical to TRBD2. This CDR3 is built from 14 residues. From germline, CDR1 is GTSNPN and CDR2 SVGIG (reference sequence). CDR3 loop: CAWGVGGGLTSQYF. In DNA, the CDR3 is TGTGCCTGGGGTGTAGGCGGGGGACTTACGTCGCAGTACTTC.

This chain uses TRBV30 with TRBJ2-7; D may be TRBD2 (6 bases). The ends were cut back, 0 bases at V and 0 bases at J, with 9 bases in the middle. Germline V CDR1 and CDR2: GTSNPN, SVGIG (reference sequence). The CDR3 is 14 amino acids. The CDR3 bases are TGTGCCTGGAGTGTACGGGGGTTCTCCTACGAGCAGTACTTC. Residues: CAWSVRGFSYEQYF.

A note on this clone: Other DNA sequences in the same sample also yield this CDR3. J is TRBJ2-3 and V is TRBV29-1; 7 bases fit TRBD2. Per the germline V gene, CDR1 is SQVTM and CDR2 is ANQGSEA. The ends lost 4 bases at V and 3 bases at J; junction bases unmatched: 7. This CDR3 has 14 amino acids. CDR3 in DNA: TGCAGCGTTGCGGGGGGAGCGGGGACAGATACGCAGTATTTT. It translates to CSVAGGAGTDTQYF.

The chain carries TRBV5-1 and TRBJ1-2; D remains unclear. Trimming shortened V by 0 bases and J by 4 bases, and 13 bases separated the two germline ends. The CDR3 is 15 amino acids. Germline V lookup: CDR1 SGHRS, CDR2 YFSETQ. The CDR3 loop reads CASSLDPDSFYGYTF. The CDR3 DNA sequence: TGCGCCAGCAGCTTGGACCCAGATTCCTTCTATGGCTACACCTTC.

Details on this clone: The identical CDR3 is also encoded by other nucleotide sequences in the sample. The CDR3 spells CASSPRENYGYTF. Here the CDR3 DNA reads TGTGCCAGCAGCCCCCGAGAGAACTATGGCTACACCTTC. The V gene is TRBV9, the J gene TRBJ1-2; D uncertain. Germline V gene sequence: CDR1 SGDLS, CDR2 YYNGEE. CDR3 length: 13 residues. Trimming cost V 4 bases and J 2 bases, with 9 bases left between them.

In nucleotides, the CDR3 is TGCGCCAGCAGCCAAGTCCCGGACAGGGGGAAGAACAATGAGCAGTTCTTC. Amino acids: CASSQVPDRGKNNEQFF. This sequence joins TRBV4-3 and TRBJ2-1, with TRBD1 matching 10 bases. Germline V lookup: CDR1 LGHNA, CDR2 YSLEER. The CDR3 loop spans 17 amino acids. Trimming cost V 1 base and J 5 bases; bases outside gene matches: 8.

The chain combines TRBV5-1 with TRBJ2-2; TRBD1 is a possible D gene (6 bases). The CDR3 is 15 residues long. Germline CDR1 SGHRS, CDR2 YFSETQ. Trimming removed 2 bases at V and 1 base at J, with 9 bases between. CDR3 amino acids: CASSLQGQNTGELFF. In nucleotides, the CDR3 is TGCGCCAGCAGCTTACAGGGTCAGAACACCGGGGAGCTGTTTTTT.

The chain uses TRBV5-4 and TRBJ2-7, with a possible D match to TRBD2 (6 bases). V lost 0 bases to trimming and J lost 3 bases, with 13 bases between them. The CDR3 spans 15 residues. Germline lookup yields CDR1 SGHNT and CDR2 YYREEE (reference sequence). The CDR3 coding sequence is TGTGCCAGCAGCTTGGGTCGCCAGGGACTCTACGAGCAGTACTTC. This codes for CASSLGRQGLYEQYF.

The chain combines TRBV12-5 with TRBJ2-1; 7 positions agree with TRBD2. Germline-derived CDR1 and CDR2 are LGHNT and FRNRAP. CDR3 size: 16 residues. V dropped 4 bases and J dropped 0; count of bases not matched to a gene: 6. CDR3 bases: TGTGCTAGTGGTTCCGTAGCGGGTTACTCCTACAATGAGCAGTTCTTC. Translating gives CASGSVAGYSYNEQFF.

The V and J genes are TRBV27 and TRBJ1-2; weak D call: TRBD1 (5 bases). CDR1 is MNHEY and CDR2 is SMNVEV in the germline V gene (reference sequence). This CDR3 has 14 residues. Deletions cut 1 base from V and 6 bases from J, with 12 bases between. This chain's CDR3 is CASSLWRGADGYTF. DNA of the CDR3: TGTGCCAGCAGTTTATGGAGAGGGGCAGATGGCTACACCTTC.

V gene TRBV18 combines with J gene TRBJ1-2; 8 bases line up with TRBD1. The CDR3 is 15 amino acids. Germline CDR1 reads KGHSH; CDR2 reads LQKENI. Trimming at V came to 2 bases and at J to 3 bases, leaving 5 bases not matched to a gene. The CDR3 DNA reads TGTGCCAGCTCACCAGGGGGACAGGAGCACTATGGCTACACCTTC. Translation: CASSPGGQEHYGYTF.

This clone appeared once. The rearrangement joins TRBV10-3 to TRBJ1-3; D might be TRBD1 (5 bases). This CDR3 has 12 amino acids. V dropped 2 bases and J dropped 13 bases, with 12 bases sitting between them. Germline lookup yields CDR1 ENHRY and CDR2 SYGVKD. Here the CDR3 DNA reads TGTGCCATCAGTGAGGCCCGGGACGGAATATATTTT. Translation gives CAISEARDGIYF.

V usage is TRBV11-2 and J usage is TRBJ1-6; 8 bases match TRBD1. The V gene's germline CDR1 is SGHAT and CDR2 FQNNGV. The CDR3 covers 15 residues. J lost 3 bases, V lost 3 bases, and 1 base had no gene match. CDR3: CASSFRGLYNSPLHF. CDR3 nucleotide sequence: TGTGCCAGCAGCTTCAGGGGGCTCTATAATTCACCCCTCCACTTT.

The chain recombines TRBV10-3 with TRBJ2-3; TRBD2 matches 7 bases. This CDR3 is 15 amino acids long. V lost 10 bases, J lost 3 bases, and 13 bases stayed unmatched. Germline V gives CDR1 ENHRY, CDR2 SYGVKD. The CDR3 region has the DNA TGTGCCACAGCCGAAGGGGTTAGCGGGACAGATACGCAGTATTTT. This gives the protein CATAEGVSGTDTQYF.

The rearrangement uses TRBV6-1 and TRBJ1-6, with no clear D. V was cut by 8 bases and J by 11 bases, with 16 bases left in between. This CDR3 region has 13 residues. Germline CDR1 is MNHNS and CDR2 is SASEGT. In nucleotides, the CDR3 is TGTGCCAGCCTATACGGGTATTCGGCACCCCTCCACTTT. Translated, it gives CASLYGYSAPLHF.

This rearrangement joins TRBV9 to TRBJ1-1, with D perhaps matching TRBD1 (5 bases). V dropped 4 bases and J dropped 3 bases, with 13 bases sitting between them. The CDR3 is made up of 14 amino acids. Germline CDR1 SGDLS, CDR2 YYNGEE. This chain's CDR3 is CASSYRDSHTEAFF. Written as DNA, the CDR3 is TGTGCCAGCAGCTACCGAGACAGTCACACTGAAGCTTTCTTT. Filled out from reference TRBV9 and TRBJ1-1, the complete variable domain reads DSGVTQTPKHLITATGQRVTLRCSPRSGDLSVYWYQQSLDQGLQFLIQYYNGEERAKGNILERFSAQQFPDLHSELNLSSLELGDSALYFCASSYRDSHTEAFFGQGTRLTVV.

CDR3 nucleotides: TGTGCCAGCAGGCCGGGGAGTCTGCCCTACGAGCAGTACTTC. Protein sequence: CASRPGSLPYEQYF. The chain is built from TRBV2 and TRBJ2-7; TRBD2 might be the D (5 bases). This CDR3 has 14 amino acids. Trimming took 6 bases from V and 2 from J, leaving 14 bases between them. Germline V CDR1 and CDR2: SNHLY, FYNNEI. Based on the CDR3 plus reference TRBV2 and TRBJ2-7, the full variable domain is EPEVTQTPSHQVTQMGQEVILRCVPISNHLYFYWYRQILGQKVEFLVSFYNNEISEKSEIFDDQFSVERPDGSNFTLKIRSTKLEDSAMYFCASRPGSLPYEQYFGPGTRLTVT.

The chain links TRBV28 to TRBJ1-4, with D possibly matching TRBD1 (5 bases). Germline V gene data show CDR1 as MDHEN and CDR2 as SYDVKM. The CDR3 sequence is 14 residues long. The ends were cut back, 3 bases at V and 4 bases at J, with 9 bases in the middle. CDR3 amino acids: CASSFRVFNEKLFF. CDR3 DNA sequence: TGTGCCAGCAGTTTCAGGGTATTTAATGAAAAACTGTTTTTT.